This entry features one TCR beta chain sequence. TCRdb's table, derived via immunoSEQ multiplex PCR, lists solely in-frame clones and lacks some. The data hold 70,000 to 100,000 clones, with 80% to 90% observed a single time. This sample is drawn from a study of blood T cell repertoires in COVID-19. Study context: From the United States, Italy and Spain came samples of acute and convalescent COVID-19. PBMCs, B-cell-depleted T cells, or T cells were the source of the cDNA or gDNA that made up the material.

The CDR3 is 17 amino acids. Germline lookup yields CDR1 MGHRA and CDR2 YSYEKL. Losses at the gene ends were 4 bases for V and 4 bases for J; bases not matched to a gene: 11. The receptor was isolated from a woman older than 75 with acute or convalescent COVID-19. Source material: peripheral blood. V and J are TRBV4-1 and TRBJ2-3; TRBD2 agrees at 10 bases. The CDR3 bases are TGCGCCAGCAGCCCCCGTGGGAGCGGGGGGGCGGCAGATACGCAGTATTTT. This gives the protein CASSPRGSGGAADTQYF.